Below are 19 T cell receptor beta chains sequenced from a single sample in a study of blood T cell repertoires in COVID-19. Only in-frame clones appear in the TCRdb table, and some are missing; sequencing was by immunoSEQ multiplex PCR. The sample gives about 66,000 clones, 88% of which show up once; approximately 6.4% is in the top ten. Sequenced sample: peripheral blood. These receptors all stem from a woman in her 70s with acute or convalescent COVID-19.

The chain recombines TRBV11-3 with TRBJ2-1; D remains unclear. CDR3 length: 20 residues. CDR1 and CDR2 (germline): SGHNT, YENEEA. Trimming shortened V by 0 bases and J by 11 bases, and 32 bases separated the two germline ends. CDR3 amino acids: CASSLDSFFSLVRNVRKQFF. The CDR3 DNA sequence: TGTGCCAGCAGCTTAGATTCCTTTTTTTCTTTGGTCCGAAACGTGAGGAAGCAGTTCTTC.

The V and J genes are TRBV6-8 and TRBJ2-7, with D possibly TRBD1 on 5 matching bases. This CDR3 has 17 residues. From germline, CDR1 is MNHGY and CDR2 SAAAGT. Trimming shortened V by 2 bases and J by 0 bases, and 17 bases separated the two germline ends. CDR3 residues: CASSYPYQTDGSYEQYF. CDR3 coding DNA: TGTGCCAGCAGTTACCCATACCAGACAGACGGCTCCTACGAGCAGTACTTC.

The genes are TRBV9 and TRBJ1-4; 7 nucleotides match TRBD1. Germline values: CDR1 SGDLS, CDR2 YYNGEE. This CDR3 has 15 amino acids. Germline trimming cut 2 bases from V and 7 bases from J; bases unmatched to any gene: 8. CDR3 protein: CASSVEGGGGEKLFF. For the CDR3, the DNA is TGTGCCAGCAGCGTCGAAGGGGGCGGTGGTGAAAAACTGTTTTTT.

This clone has a handful of counts. The chain combines TRBV19 with TRBJ2-3; no clear D. Per the germline V gene, CDR1 is LNHDA and CDR2 is SQIVND (reference sequence). V was cut by 6 bases and J by 4 bases, with 11 bases left in between. This CDR3 has 13 residues. The CDR3 DNA follows: TGTGCCAGTAGCATCGACTCTCCAGATACGCAGTATTTT. It translates to CASSIDSPDTQYF.

This clone was recorded once. V and J are TRBV12-3 or TRBV12-4 and TRBJ1-2; 8 nucleotides align to TRBD1. This CDR3 has 13 residues. After removal of 6 bases from V and 7 bases from J, the junction contained 7 bases not matched to a gene. The CDR3, as DNA: TGTGCCAGCAGCTCGGACAGGGAGAGTGGCTACACCTTC. Its protein product is CASSSDRESGYTF.

This chain links TRBV29-1 with TRBJ2-4, with TRBD1 matching 8 bases. After removal of 0 bases from V and 1 base from J, the junction contained 11 bases not matched to a gene. In germline, CDR1 is SQVTM, CDR2 ANQGSEA. The CDR3 is made up of 18 amino acids. The CDR3 here is CSVEESGWDRTAKNIQYF. DNA of the CDR3: TGCAGCGTTGAAGAATCAGGGTGGGACAGGACCGCCAAAAACATTCAGTACTTC.

The V call is TRBV5-8, the J call TRBJ2-7, with 9 bases identical to TRBD1. Trimming removed 4 bases from V and 3 bases from J; junction bases left unmatched: 5. Germline-derived CDR1 and CDR2 are SGHTS and YDEGEE. This CDR3 region has 14 residues. The CDR3 spells CASSKRQGVYEQYF. CDR3 nucleotide sequence: TGTGCCAGCAGCAAAAGACAGGGGGTCTACGAGCAGTACTTC.

The chain uses TRBV10-3 and TRBJ1-4; D is undetermined. V lost 0 bases, J lost 4 bases, and 9 bases lay in between. The CDR3 has 15 amino acids. The germline gives CDR1 ENHRY, CDR2 SYGVKD. CDR3 bases: TGTGCCATCAGTGAGTCTGGCAGACTTAATGAAAAACTGTTTTTT. It encodes CAISESGRLNEKLFF.

The chain has TRBV3-1 (or the pseudogene TRBV3-2) and TRBJ1-1; 10 positions match TRBD1. Germline V gene lookup returns CDR1 LGHDT and CDR2 YNNKEL (reference sequence). V lost 6 bases, J lost 5 bases, and 6 bases stayed unmatched. The CDR3 is made up of 14 amino acids. The CDR3 DNA follows: TGTGCCAGCAGGGGGACAGGGGTTAGGACTGAAGCTTTCTTT. Protein: CASRGTGVRTEAFF.

This clone was seen once. V is TRBV3-1 (or the pseudogene TRBV3-2) and J is TRBJ1-4; 8 positions match TRBD1. Germline V gene sequence: CDR1 LGHDT, CDR2 YNNKEL (reference sequence). The CDR3 consists of 16 residues. With V trimmed by 4 bases and J by 4 bases, 8 bases remained unmatched. The CDR3 DNA follows: TGTGCCAGCAGCCTCCTCCGGGACAGGCGTAATGAAAAACTGTTTTTT. This gives the protein CASSLLRDRRNEKLFF.

The chain couples TRBV19 to TRBJ1-1; no clear D. This CDR3 contains 13 residues. Germline lookup yields CDR1 LNHDA and CDR2 SQIVND (reference sequence). Trimming removed 3 bases at V and 7 bases at J, with 12 bases between. CDR3 amino acids: CASSMSGEYEAFF. The CDR3 nucleotides are TGTGCCAGTAGTATGTCGGGAGAGTATGAAGCTTTCTTT.

The J gene is TRBJ1-2, the V gene TRBV5-1; 12 bases align to TRBD1. Trimming cost V 4 bases and J 7 bases; bases outside gene matches: 5. Germline V gene lookup returns CDR1 SGHRS and CDR2 YFSETQ. This CDR3 spans 14 amino acids. The CDR3 sequence is CASSPGTGGIGYTF. The CDR3 coding sequence is TGCGCCAGCAGCCCAGGGACAGGGGGCATTGGCTACACCTTC.

The chain is built from TRBV19 and TRBJ2-5; no reliable D call. CDR1 and CDR2 from the germline V gene are LNHDA and SQIVND (reference sequence). There are 13 residues in the CDR3. Deletions cut 5 bases from V and 5 bases from J, with 12 bases between. The CDR3: CASSPRTRETQYF. The CDR3 DNA is TGTGCCAGTAGTCCCCGTACCCGGGAGACCCAGTACTTC.

The J gene is TRBJ1-1, the V gene TRBV27; TRBD1 might be the D (5 bases). The CDR3 is 18 amino acids. The V end was cut by 7 bases, the J end by 4 bases, with 28 bases between. Germline values: CDR1 MNHEY, CDR2 SMNVEV (reference sequence). The CDR3 DNA reads TGTGCCAGCACTTCGACAGCCGTACTACTTACTGGGATCACTGAAGCTTTCTTT. Protein: CASTSTAVLLTGITEAFF.

The J gene is TRBJ2-5, the V gene TRBV6-5, with 13 bases fitting TRBD2. The CDR3 is 14 residues long. After removal of 5 bases from V and 5 bases from J, the junction contained 2 bases not matched to a gene. Per germline, CDR1 MNHEY and CDR2 SVGAGI. The CDR3 DNA reads as TGTGCCAGCAGTCGGACTAGCGGGAGTGAGACCCAGTACTTC. This translates into CASSRTSGSETQYF.

The chain carries TRBV5-1 and TRBJ1-3; D is undetermined. The germline V gene has CDR1 SGHRS and CDR2 YFSETQ. Trimming removed 0 bases at V and 1 base at J, with 8 bases between. The CDR3 runs 15 residues. DNA of the CDR3: TGCGCCAGCAGCTTGGAGGCCGGGTCTGGAAACACCATATATTTT. This translates into CASSLEAGSGNTIYF.

J is TRBJ1-6 and V is TRBV28; 8 nucleotides agree with TRBD1. Germline assignment: CDR1 MDHEN and CDR2 SYDVKM. This CDR3 is 14 amino acids long. Trimming removed 4 bases from V and 7 bases from J; junction bases left unmatched: 3. CDR3 sequence (DNA): TGTGCCAGCAGTTGGACAGGGAGAAATTCACCCCTCCACTTT. It codes for CASSWTGRNSPLHF.

In nucleotides, the CDR3 is TGTGCCAGCAGCCAGACTGAATTCCACGAGCAGTACTTC. Its protein product is CASSQTEFHEQYF. V is TRBV11-3 and J is TRBJ2-7; D gene uncertain. The germline gives CDR1 SGHNT, CDR2 YENEEA. Trimming pared 5 bases from V and 5 bases from J, leaving 13 bases between. The CDR3 covers 13 residues.

This clone has just one count. The chain couples TRBV7-2 to TRBJ1-2; the match to TRBD1 covers 7 bases. The CDR3 has 16 amino acids. Trimming took 4 bases from V and 1 from J; bases not matched to a gene: 9. Germline V lookup: CDR1 SGHTA, CDR2 FQGNSA. CDR3 amino acids: CASSSARDRDNYGYTF. In nucleotides, the CDR3 is TGTGCCAGCAGCTCAGCGCGGGACAGAGATAACTATGGCTACACCTTC.